The entry below gives a single TCR beta chain sequence along with its context. Its target is unknown. CDR1 is SGHTA and CDR2 is FQGNSA in the germline V gene. Germline trimming cut 3 bases from V and 4 bases from J; bases unmatched to any gene: 4. The CDR3 is 15 residues long. These data come from a study of cytomegalovirus exposure and HLA in healthy donors. Study in general: Around 89 million unique TCRs from HLA-typed donors made up an early data release.

Findings and caveats of the study: Across all donors, roughly uniform sequencing depth was an assumption of the presence/absence analyses. Later analysis identified a missense DCLRE1C variant that was linked to TCR beta V- and J-gene trimming.

The PCR ran on 60 Vbeta and 13 Jbeta primers. This table comes from immunoSEQ multiplex PCR, and its TCRdb copy is limited to in-frame clones, with some not included. Across 150,000 or so clones, the top ten clones capture around 2.4% of the sample. This clonotype originated in a woman under 30 in good health and CMV-seronegative. Material: PBMCs. The rearrangement links TRBV7-2 to TRBJ1-5; 9 nucleotides line up with TRBD1. In DNA, the CDR3 is TGTGCCAGCAGCTTTGGGACAGGGCGGAATCAGCCCCAGCATTTT. This codes for CASSFGTGRNQPQHF.